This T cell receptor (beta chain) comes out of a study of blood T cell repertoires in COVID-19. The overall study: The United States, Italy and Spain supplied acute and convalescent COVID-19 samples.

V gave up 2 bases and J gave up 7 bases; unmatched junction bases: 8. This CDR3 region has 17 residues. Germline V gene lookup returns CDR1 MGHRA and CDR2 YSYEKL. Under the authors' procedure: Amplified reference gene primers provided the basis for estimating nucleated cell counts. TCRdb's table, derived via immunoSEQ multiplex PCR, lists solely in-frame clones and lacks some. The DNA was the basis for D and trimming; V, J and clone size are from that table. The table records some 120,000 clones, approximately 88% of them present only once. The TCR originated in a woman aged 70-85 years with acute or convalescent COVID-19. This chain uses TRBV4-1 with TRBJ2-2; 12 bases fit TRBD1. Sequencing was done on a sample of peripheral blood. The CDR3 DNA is TGCGCCAGCAGCCAACAACCGGGACAGGGGGCAGGCGGGGAGCTGTTTTTT. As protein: CASSQQPGQGAGGELFF.